This T cell receptor beta chain was profiled in a study of T cells in localized non-small cell lung cancer (dated by TCRdb to the early 2020s). For the study in its entirety: T cell repertoires of a few hundred early-stage NSCLC patients were analyzed, with tumors being compared against uninvolved tumor-adjacent lungs. NSCLC patients had a mean age of around 66 years, and fewer than 150 were male and around 99 female. The cohort consisted of about 240 treatment-naive NSCLC patients whose localized lung tumors had been resected.

This clone was observed once. Its antigen remains undetermined. Base-call qualities are not available, and no considerably larger clone is one nucleotide away. TCR beta CDR3 regions were sequenced from DNA using the immunoSEQ Assay. The source study handled its data this way. To compute T cell density, TCR beta template counts were normalized to usable DNA, which was estimated by amplifying housekeeping genes. Using the preseqR package, richness was estimated by extrapolating to 120,000 templates for tissue samples and 400,000 templates for PBMC samples. Clonality was defined by subtracting Pielou's evenness from one. To identify tissue-enriched TCRs, differential abundance testing was run on productive amino-acid clonotypes with a minimum total count of 5 and an alpha of 0.1. The Jaccard Index and the Morisita Overlap Index were used to quantify repertoire overlap between compartments. GLIPH clustered TCR beta CDR3s with public tetramer-defined viral CDR3s; viral motifs required at least three viral sequences plus V-gene enrichment. The table was pulled from immuneACCESS by TCRdb, which kept in-frame rearrangements only. Such tables lose some clones; where checked, under half of the loss comes from unresolved V genes, and the rest has no known cause. That table is the source of V, J and clone size, and D and trimming were worked out from the DNA. The sample yields 70,000 to 90,000 clones; more than 70% were counted once. The top ten clones comprise about a tenth of the sample.

At diagnosis, peripheral blood, uninvolved tumor-adjacent lung and tumor were collected and stored as a combination of fresh-frozen and FFPE material. For TCR repertoire profiling, blood samples were analyzed as peripheral blood mononuclear cells. Study-wide conclusions, independent of this receptor: Because multi-region sequencing of the tumors was not done, intratumor heterogeneity could not be ruled out. Uninvolved tumor-adjacent lung showed the highest T cell clonality, higher than tumor, which suggests more focused antigenic responses in the uninvolved tumor-adjacent lung. Because the study design was exploratory, TCR variables were selected using unadjusted p-values without false-discovery rate correction. Higher T cell density in blood was associated with longer overall survival, whereas higher clonality in adjacent lung was associated with shorter survival. Of the top 100 tumor clones, a median of around 57 were detected in paired uninvolved adjacent lung; 28 were also among that lung's top 100.

The CDR3 numbers 13 residues from cysteine through phenylalanine. The retained sequence is limited to the CDR3, 39 bases, with the frame set at the first base. The V end loses 6 bases and the J end loses 2 bases, and a stretch of 11 bases separates them. The CDR1 and CDR2 encoded by the germline V gene (reference sequence) are MNHNY and SVGAGI. The TCR was taken from an older female donor with stage I lung adenocarcinoma. Sequencing used peripheral blood, obtained before any cancer treatment. The rearranged chain carries TRBV6-6 and TRBJ2-7; perhaps TRBD1 is the D gene, with 6 bases matching. At the DNA level, the sequence is TGTGCCAGCAGCCCGGACAGCCCCTACGAGCAGTACTTC. Its translation reads: CASSPDSPYEQYF.